Shown below are 14 T cell receptor beta chains from a single sample sequenced in a study of Ad26.COV2.S vaccination and SARS-CoV-2 variants. Using immunoSEQ multiplex PCR, the repertoire was profiled, and TCRdb retains in-frame clones only, with some absent. The repertoire holds about 87,000 clones, with more than 65% as singletons. Sequencing was performed on peripheral blood, taken after recovery from COVID-19. These receptors originate from a human donor who had recovered from COVID-19.

V and J are TRBV6-6 and TRBJ1-2; possibly TRBD1 for D (5 bases). Germline V gives CDR1 MNHNY, CDR2 SVGAGI (reference sequence). Trimming shortened V by 2 bases and J by 0 bases, and 10 bases separated the two germline ends. The CDR3 covers 15 residues. The CDR3 loop reads CASSYQGLANYGYTF. Here the CDR3 DNA reads TGTGCCAGCAGTTACCAGGGACTGGCTAACTATGGCTACACCTTC.

This CDR3 reads CASSQDLREKLFF. CDR3 DNA sequence: TGTGCCAGCAGCCAGGATCTGCGGGAAAAACTGTTTTTT. The V call is TRBV3-1 (or the pseudogene TRBV3-2), the J call TRBJ1-4; D remains unclear. The CDR3 covers 13 residues. Per germline, CDR1 LGHDT and CDR2 YNNKEL (reference sequence). V was pared by 3 bases and J by 8 bases, with 10 bases between.

The chain uses TRBV29-1 and TRBJ2-7, with D uncertain. The CDR3 spans 13 residues. CDR1 is SQVTM, CDR2 ANQGSEA, per germline. The V gene lost 1 base and the J gene lost 7 bases, with 14 bases spanning the gap. The CDR3 loop reads CSVEAGRLKEQYF. Here the CDR3 DNA reads TGCAGCGTTGAAGCTGGACGTTTGAAGGAGCAGTACTTC.

The DNA of the CDR3 is TGTGCCAGCAGCCCCCCCCAGAACCGATACGAGCAGTACTTC. It specifies CASSPPQNRYEQYF. V gene TRBV5-4 combines with J gene TRBJ2-7; D gene ambiguous. Trimming took 4 bases from V and 4 from J, leaving 15 bases between them. Germline CDR1 reads SGHNT; CDR2 reads YYREEE (reference sequence). The CDR3 runs 14 residues.

This clone was seen just once. J is TRBJ2-1 and V is TRBV9, with no clear D. The V end lost 0 bases, the J end lost 6 bases, and 13 bases lay between the germline ends. Germline CDR1 is SGDLS and CDR2 is YYNGEE. This CDR3 spans 15 amino acids. CDR3 coding DNA: TGTGCCAGCAGCGTAGATTTCCAGCGCGGCAATGAGCAGTTCTTC. This sequence encodes CASSVDFQRGNEQFF.

V usage is TRBV24-1 and J usage is TRBJ1-2; D not certain. This CDR3 spans 12 amino acids. The germline CDR1 and CDR2 sequences are KGHDR and SFDVKD. Trimming cost V 1 base and J 6 bases, with 5 bases left between them. CDR3 in amino acids: CATSDFFDGYTF. DNA of the CDR3: TGTGCCACCAGTGATTTTTTTGATGGCTACACCTTC.

CDR3: CASTPIDPAKNIQYF. CDR3 nucleotides: TGTGCCAGCACCCCGATCGACCCTGCCAAAAACATTCAGTACTTC. The chain recombines TRBV11-3 with TRBJ2-4; D not resolved. CDR1 SGHNT and CDR2 YENEEA come from the germline V gene. Trimming cost V 7 bases and J 1 base, with 14 bases left between them. The CDR3 totals 15 residues.

The V call is TRBV6-6, the J call TRBJ1-1; D is perhaps TRBD1 (5 bases). Trimming left V 6 bases short and J 5 bases short, with 13 bases between. The CDR3 consists of 13 residues. Germline V gives CDR1 MNHNY, CDR2 SVGAGI (reference sequence). The CDR3 protein is CASRQGGKTEAFF. CDR3 coding DNA: TGTGCCAGCAGGCAGGGTGGAAAGACTGAAGCTTTCTTT.

V gene TRBV5-1 combines with J gene TRBJ1-2; D not certain. This CDR3 is 14 amino acids long. In germline, CDR1 is SGHRS, CDR2 YFSETQ. V lost 2 bases to trimming and J lost 3 bases, with 11 bases between them. The CDR3, as DNA: TGCGCCAGCAGCTTTGGCAGGCAGGACTATGGCTACACCTTC. As protein: CASSFGRQDYGYTF.

This clone was counted only a few times. This chain links TRBV4-3 with TRBJ1-6, with D uncertain. Trimming removed 1 base at V and 7 bases at J, with 11 bases between. This CDR3 is 15 amino acids long. CDR1 is LGHNA and CDR2 is YSLEER in the germline V gene. The DNA for the CDR3 is TGCGCCAGCAGCCAAGGGGCCTTCAGAAATTCACCCCTCCACTTT. Amino acids: CASSQGAFRNSPLHF.

A word on this clone: One junction end disagrees with the germline gene, perhaps due to a read error. The rearrangement links TRBV11-3 to TRBJ2-2; 12 nucleotides match TRBD1. The CDR3 covers 14 residues. CDR1 and CDR2 from the germline V gene are SGHNT and YENEEA. CDR3 bases: TGTGCCAGCAGCCCCCAGGCCGGGACAGGGGGCGTAATTTTT. This translates into CASSPQAGTGGVIF.

The chain uses TRBV11-3 and TRBJ1-5; unclear D gene. V was pared by 3 bases and J by 3 bases, with 6 bases between. The CDR3 totals 13 residues. Germline V gene sequence: CDR1 SGHNT, CDR2 YENEEA. The CDR3 sequence: CASSFGPNQPQHF. The CDR3 DNA sequence: TGTGCCAGCAGCTTCGGCCCCAATCAGCCCCAGCATTTT.

This chain joins TRBV27 and TRBJ2-7; no reliable D call. Looked up from germline, CDR1 is MNHEY and CDR2 is SMNVEV (reference sequence). Trimming removed 3 bases from V and 3 bases from J, with 9 bases in between. CDR3 size: 13 residues. The CDR3 here is CASSFSDGYEQYF. In nucleotides, the CDR3 is TGTGCCAGCAGTTTTTCGGACGGCTACGAGCAGTACTTC.

CDR3 amino acids: CASSLTGTSNRYTF. As DNA, the CDR3 is TGTGCCAGCAGCTTAACTGGGACCTCAAATCGCTACACCTTC. The chain is built from TRBV7-3 and TRBJ1-2; D is possibly TRBD1 (5 bases). Per the germline V gene, CDR1 is SGHTA and CDR2 is FQGTGA. The length of the CDR3 is 14 residues. V dropped 0 bases and J dropped 9 bases, with 14 bases sitting between them.